This T cell receptor beta chain was captured in a study of shared clonotypes between healthy human individuals (dated by TCRdb to the early 2020s). Background for the entire study: Two women and a few men aged 18 to 49 years were included in the cohort. For each donor, three plates each were used for CD4 naive and CD4 memory, two plates were used for CD8 naive, and one plate was used for CD8 memory. To estimate repertoire size and how much clonotype sharing occurs between individuals, the study deeply sequenced the blood TCR repertoires of five healthy adults. Libraries were prepared and TCR repertoires were sequenced by different laboratories using diverse techniques, in order to increase sequencing depth and limit assay-specific biases. Between about 0.9 and 9 billion PBMCs per donor were obtained by leukapheresis.

Using the deep immunoSEQ assay, multiplex PCR amplified TCR CDR3 regions from genomic DNA. Genomic DNA extracted from each cell subset was distributed evenly over all wells of several immunoSEQ 96-well plates, and each plate served as one replicate. For sorted subsets, roughly 200 ng of genomic DNA, equivalent to roughly 33,000 T cell genomes, went into each replicate PCR. Purified libraries were quantified with a Qubit 3.0 fluorometer, sized on a Bioanalyzer 2100, and re-quantified with the KAPA Library Quantification kit. Each immunoSEQ 96-well plate was sequenced on its own single-read 150-cycle Illumina NextSeq 550 flow cell. Per the original workflow: The immunoSEQ output contained only junctional sequences without quality scores, so filtering could not match that applied to full-length reads. Sequences were annotated with PyIR, a Python wrapper for IgBLAST v1.9, using IMGT germline references to assign V/J genes and CDR3. Any read was removed if the V/J assignment was weak (E-value above 1e-6), the CDR3 was missing, or the read contained stop codons, out-of-frame junctions, or ambiguous translated residues. V3J clonotypes were defined by identical inferred V gene, J gene, and CDR3 amino acid sequence. Percentage overlap between repertoires was computed as shared unique clonotypes divided by the size of the smaller repertoire. Three approaches were used to assess repertoire richness: RTK rarefaction, the Chao1 estimator, and Recon v2.1 estimates of unobserved clonotypes. OLGA was used to compute generation probabilities for all TCRbeta clonotypes that the gDNA method yielded from a few donors. The table was pulled from immuneACCESS by TCRdb, which kept in-frame rearrangements only. Such tables lose some clones; where checked, under half of the loss comes from unresolved V genes, and the rest has no known cause. From that table come the V and J calls and clone size; the DNA was used to work out D and trimming. Recorded for this sample are about 960,000 clones; more than 75% of them occurred a single time. The top ten clones comprise about 1.5% of the sample.

The donors were healthy, HIV-negative adults who had no recently reported acute infections or vaccinations. Every donor was a Caucasian adult residing in Nashville, Tennessee, USA. CD4+ T cells were enriched by magnetic negative selection; naive cells were then positively selected on CD45RA, and the negative fraction formed the memory subset. Blood was collected by leukapheresis, and PBMCs were isolated by Ficoll-Histopaque density gradient centrifugation and then cryopreserved in liquid nitrogen vapor phase. Analytical flow cytometry was used to check the purity and quantity of every magnetically sorted T cell population. Genomic DNA was isolated from every sorted fraction and measured by UV absorbance on a Nanodrop 2000c. With respect to this clone: What this receptor recognizes is not known. The sample holds no much larger clone one base away, and base qualities are not on file.

Points the paper makes about the study in general: Only blood was sampled, and tissue TCR repertoires likely differ from those in blood. Naive subsets generally had larger estimated clonotype richness than memory subsets did. Even with the large sequencing depth, rarefaction of the sorted-subset datasets indicated that sequencing was incomplete. Because the study included only a small number of donors, the genetic and exposure-history diversity represented was limited. Across four donors, approximately 4.9% of naive CD4, over 3% of naive CD8, approximately 2.5% of memory CD4, and roughly 0.4% of memory CD8 clonotypes were shared. Higher generation probabilities were observed for clonotypes shared by all four sorted-subset donors than for non-shared clonotypes. Pairwise subsampling led to the expectation that sequencing depth would affect the degree of clonotype sharing among donors.

The V end gives up 3 bases and the J end 9 bases, leaving 14 bases in the junction not matched to a gene. Its CDR3 holds 14 amino acids, cysteine through phenylalanine. The DNA shown is the 42-base CDR3, in frame from base 1. CDR1 and CDR2 are read off the germline V gene (reference sequence) as GTSNPN and SVGIG. The chain was built from TRBV30 and TRBJ2-7, with TRBD1 matching 7 junction bases. This sequence originates from a man aged 18-30 years in good health. Material: memory CD4+ T cells sorted from blood. In the paper's terms, the cell subset or site label means: CD45RA-negative fraction. The DNA reads TGTGCCTGGAGCCCCGAAACCACAGGGGAACGGCAGTACTTC. It translates to CAWSPETTGERQYF.